This is a list of T cell receptor beta chains from one sample in a study of CD8 T cells in ankylosing spondylitis. TCRdb analysed the 5' RACE reads with MiXCR anew, one entry per CDR3 protein. The sample contains 40,000 to 55,000 distinct CDR3 sequences, about 7.8% of which appear only once. Sequencing was carried out using blood, either unsorted or a sorted T cell fraction (not recorded which). The receptors were gathered from a female donor with ankylosing spondylitis or in good health (not recorded which). The CDR3 runs from the conserved cysteine through the conserved F or W.

j_gene: TRBJ1-6
v_gene: TRBV7-2
CDR3aa: CASSWTGNNSPLHF

j_gene: TRBJ2-1
v_gene: TRBV20-1
CDR3aa: CSAREGPGLAYNEQFF

j_gene: TRBJ2-2
v_gene: TRBV5-1
CDR3aa: CASSLPEDRLGTGELFF

j_gene: TRBJ2-1
v_gene: TRBV14
CDR3aa: CASSERGIAYNEQFF

j_gene: TRBJ2-2
v_gene: TRBV6-5
CDR3aa: CASRMNTGELFF

j_gene: TRBJ2-1
v_gene: TRBV6-2/TRBV6-3
CDR3aa: CASSLITLLNEQFF

j_gene: TRBJ2-5
v_gene: TRBV25-1
CDR3aa: CASSLATVDETQYF

j_gene: TRBJ2-5
v_gene: TRBV4-1
CDR3aa: CASSQDWGVLYF

j_gene: TRBJ2-1
v_gene: TRBV20-1
CDR3aa: CSARKGTGANNEQFF

j_gene: TRBJ2-6
v_gene: TRBV11-2
CDR3aa: CASSLGTGGFGANVLTF

j_gene: TRBJ2-1
v_gene: TRBV12-2
CDR3aa: CASRLGGAGRDEQFF

j_gene: TRBJ1-1
v_gene: TRBV5-1
CDR3aa: CASSFQGSEAFF

j_gene: TRBJ1-2
v_gene: TRBV7-2
CDR3aa: CASSLGSGTDNYGYTF

j_gene: TRBJ2-1
v_gene: TRBV5-1
CDR3aa: CASSLGGGSLYNEQFF

j_gene: TRBJ1-6
v_gene: TRBV7-6
CDR3aa: CASSSYRDNSPLHF

j_gene: TRBJ2-2
v_gene: TRBV4-2
CDR3aa: CASSPEVGELFF

j_gene: TRBJ2-6
v_gene: TRBV10-3
CDR3aa: CATAGQGSSGANVLTF

j_gene: TRBJ1-1
v_gene: TRBV20-1
CDR3aa: CSASGQGDTKAFF

j_gene: TRBJ2-1
v_gene: TRBV20-1
CDR3aa: CSAPSAVGTRYNEQFF

j_gene: TRBJ1-4
v_gene: TRBV20-1
CDR3aa: CSARDDQLATNEKLFF

j_gene: TRBJ1-4
v_gene: TRBV27
CDR3aa: CASKRSNEKLFF

j_gene: TRBJ1-3
v_gene: TRBV6-5
CDR3aa: CASRRRHTIYF